This TCR beta chain was documented in a study of cytomegalovirus exposure and HLA in healthy donors. The overall study: In a previous analysis, more than 90 million unique TCR beta sequences were found from 170 million or so T cells.

Looked up from germline, CDR1 is SGHDT and CDR2 is YYEEEE. V lost 0 bases and J lost 0, with 9 bases in between. The CDR3 is made up of 16 amino acids. Study results and limitations: Later on, an analysis found that several of the most significant clusters appeared to be linked to common viral pathogens, which included parvovirus B19.

Regarding this clone: Its target is not known.

PCR primers comprised 60 Vbeta and 13 Jbeta primers. TCRdb keeps only in-frame clones here, not all; method: immunoSEQ multiplex PCR. The sample records some 110,000 clones, approximately 80% being singletons. V and J are TRBV5-6 and TRBJ1-4; D is uncertain. This clonotype was sampled from a man between 50 and 59 years old in good health and CMV-seropositive. The sample consisted of PBMCs. CDR3: CASSLGELATNEKLFF. CDR3 coding DNA: TGTGCCAGCAGCTTGGGTGAGCTGGCAACTAATGAAAAACTGTTTTTT. Filled out from reference TRBV5-6 and TRBJ1-4, the complete variable domain reads DAGVTQSPTHLIKTRGQQVTLRCSPKSGHDTVSWYQQALGQGPQFIFQYYEEEERQRGNFPDRFSGHQFPNYSSELNVNALLLGDSALYLCASSLGELATNEKLFFGSGTQLSVL.